These 18 T cell receptor beta chains were sequenced from one sample in a study of blood T cell repertoires in COVID-19. Libraries were prepared by immunoSEQ multiplex PCR; TCRdb keeps only in-frame clonotypes and omits some of them. The sample comprises more than 150,000 clones, about 78% of which are singletons, and approximately 15% rests with the top ten. The sequencing sample was made of PBMCs or T cells enriched from blood (not recorded which). The receptors were gathered from a woman aged 45-60 years who had recovered from COVID-19.

The chain has TRBV28 and TRBJ1-1; D ambiguous. This CDR3 has 14 amino acids. V gave up 7 bases and J gave up 1 base, with 13 bases separating them. CDR1 is MDHEN, CDR2 SYDVKM, per germline. The CDR3 sequence is CASTTGLPNTEAFF. CDR3 in DNA: TGTGCCAGCACGACTGGACTCCCGAACACTGAAGCTTTCTTT.

The chain links TRBV7-2 to TRBJ1-6, with 7 bases lining up with TRBD1. This CDR3 region has 15 residues. V dropped 5 bases and J dropped 3; count of bases not matched to a gene: 4. Germline V CDR1 and CDR2: SGHTA, FQGNSA. The CDR3 spells CASSPRTGYNSPLHF. The CDR3 bases are TGTGCCAGCAGCCCGCGGACAGGCTATAATTCACCCCTCCACTTT.

The rearrangement joins TRBV19 to TRBJ2-3, with TRBD2 matching 10 bases. This CDR3 is 17 amino acids long. Unmatched junction bases numbered 10, after V lost 5 bases and J lost 2 bases. Germline V gene lookup returns CDR1 LNHDA and CDR2 SQIVND (reference sequence). CDR3 in DNA: TGTGCCAGTAGTCGCCGGACTAGCGGAACAGTCACAGATACGCAGTATTTT. Its translation is CASSRRTSGTVTDTQYF.

The chain joins TRBV6-5 to TRBJ1-2, with 9 bases lining up with TRBD1. V was pared by 0 bases and J by 2 bases, with 4 bases of the junction left unmatched. CDR1 and CDR2 (germline): MNHEY, SVGAGI. The CDR3 is made up of 16 amino acids. CDR3 DNA: TGTGCCAGCAGTTACTCAGTGGGACAGGGAAACTATGGCTACACCTTC. It specifies CASSYSVGQGNYGYTF.

This sequence joins TRBV7-9 and TRBJ2-2, with D possibly matching TRBD2 (6 bases). With 6 bases removed from V and 0 bases from J, the gap between germline ends came to 17 bases. There are 17 residues in the CDR3. Germline V gives CDR1 SEHNR, CDR2 FQNEAQ (reference sequence). The CDR3 DNA is TGTGCCAGCAGTTTCCCTACTAGCACCTCGAACACCGGGGAGCTGTTTTTT. Encoded protein: CASSFPTSTSNTGELFF.

The rearrangement uses TRBV27 and TRBJ1-2; D possibly corresponds to TRBD1 (5 bases). The CDR3 sequence is 16 residues long. V was shortened by 6 bases and J by 5 bases, with 22 bases between the two germline ends. Germline V gene sequence: CDR1 MNHEY, CDR2 SMNVEV (reference sequence). The CDR3: CASSVGGTTARYGYTF. Here the CDR3 DNA reads TGTGCCAGCAGCGTGGGCGGGACGACAGCTAGATATGGCTACACCTTC.

This clone was picked up one time. The rearrangement joins TRBV7-9 to TRBJ1-2; 7 nucleotides agree with TRBD1. The V gene's germline CDR1 is SEHNR and CDR2 FQNEAQ (reference sequence). The CDR3 is 14 residues long. The V gene end was trimmed by 0 bases and the J gene end by 8 bases; junction bases not matched to a gene: 6. The CDR3 protein is CASSLADRAGGYTF. The CDR3 DNA is TGTGCCAGCAGCTTAGCCGACAGGGCGGGAGGCTACACCTTC. The full variable domain, completed using reference TRBV7-9 and TRBJ1-2, is DTGVSQNPRHKITKRGQNVTFRCDPISEHNRLYWYRQTLGQGPEFLTYFQNEAQLEKSRLLSDRFSAERPKGSFSTLEIQRTEQGDSAMYLCASSLADRAGGYTFGSGTRLTVV.

This clone turned up a few times. The chain has TRBV18 and TRBJ2-7; D is unresolved. Per germline, CDR1 KGHSH and CDR2 LQKENI. V lost 8 bases and J lost 3, with 8 bases in between. The CDR3 contains 11 residues. CDR3 region: CASRSYYEQYF. DNA of the CDR3: TGTGCCAGCCGCTCCTACTACGAGCAGTACTTC.

The chain joins TRBV10-3 to TRBJ2-3, with 7 bases that match TRBD2. The CDR3 covers 13 residues. Per the germline V gene, CDR1 is ENHRY and CDR2 is SYGVKD. The V gene end was trimmed by 8 bases and the J gene end by 2 bases; junction bases not matched to a gene: 4. The CDR3: CAIRGLPTDTQYF. The DNA of the CDR3 is TGTGCCATCCGGGGACTACCCACAGATACGCAGTATTTT.

This clone has a count of ten or more. This chain uses TRBV28 with TRBJ2-2, with D possibly TRBD1 on 6 matching bases. The CDR3 covers 15 residues. V dropped 6 bases and J dropped 2 bases, with 13 bases sitting between them. Germline V gene sequence: CDR1 MDHEN, CDR2 SYDVKM. The CDR3 here is CASRQTGANTGELFF. As DNA, the CDR3 is TGTGCCAGCAGACAGACAGGAGCAAACACCGGGGAGCTGTTTTTT.

The V gene is TRBV2, the J gene TRBJ1-1, with D possibly being TRBD1 (5 bases). The germline V and J ends were trimmed by 2 bases and 5 bases, with 18 bases remaining between them. The CDR3 is 16 residues long. Per the germline V gene, CDR1 is SNHLY and CDR2 is FYNNEI. The CDR3 here is CASSESYGAVGTEAFF. CDR3 nucleotide sequence: TGTGCCAGCAGTGAATCTTATGGGGCGGTAGGGACTGAAGCTTTCTTT.

The V call is TRBV5-1, the J call TRBJ2-7; no clear D. Germline CDR1 and CDR2: SGHRS and YFSETQ. CDR3 size: 14 residues. Trimming took off 4 bases at V and 4 bases at J, with 15 bases between the two ends. The CDR3 here is CASSPIQSTYEQYF. The CDR3 DNA follows: TGCGCCAGCAGCCCCATCCAAAGCACGTACGAGCAGTACTTC.

This clone was observed a few times. The rearrangement uses TRBV5-4 and TRBJ2-3; possibly TRBD2 for D (6 bases). The CDR3 loop spans 15 amino acids. V was cut by 3 bases and J by 0 bases, with 11 bases left in between. CDR1 is SGHNT and CDR2 is YYREEE in the germline V gene (reference sequence). The CDR3 coding sequence is TGTGCCAGCAGCTCTACCGGGACTAGCACAGATACGCAGTATTTT. This gives the protein CASSSTGTSTDTQYF.

This rearrangement joins TRBV7-2 to TRBJ1-3; D is ambiguous. Trimming removed 0 bases at V and 2 bases at J, with 8 bases between. The V gene's germline CDR1 is SGHTA and CDR2 FQGNSA. The CDR3 covers 15 residues. CDR3: CASSLALAPGNTIYF. CDR3 nucleotide sequence: TGTGCCAGCAGCTTAGCACTCGCCCCTGGAAACACCATATATTTT.

The rearrangement links TRBV24-1 to TRBJ2-5; TRBD2 agrees at 11 bases. This CDR3 has 17 amino acids. CDR1 and CDR2 from the germline V gene are KGHDR and SFDVKD. With V trimmed by 5 bases and J by 2 bases, 9 bases remained unmatched. CDR3 nucleotide sequence: TGTGCCACCAGTGCCCTACCGGGACTAGCGGAACAAGAGACCCAGTACTTC. Translation: CATSALPGLAEQETQYF.

The chain couples TRBV7-9 to TRBJ2-5; TRBD1 matches at 8 bases. Trimming took 5 bases from V and 5 from J; bases not matched to a gene: 7. Germline V gene data show CDR1 as SEHNR and CDR2 as FQNEAQ (reference sequence). The CDR3 loop spans 14 amino acids. The CDR3 loop is CASSPDRGVETQYF. CDR3 coding DNA: TGTGCCAGCAGCCCCGACAGGGGTGTGGAGACCCAGTACTTC.

The chain is built from TRBV28 and TRBJ1-3; perhaps TRBD1 as D (6 bases). The CDR3 sequence is 15 residues long. The V end lost 7 bases, the J end lost 0 bases, and 13 bases lay between the germline ends. CDR1 is MDHEN, CDR2 SYDVKM, per germline. The CDR3 spells CASTRGADSGNTIYF. The CDR3 DNA is TGTGCCAGCACCCGGGGGGCAGACTCTGGAAACACCATATATTTT.

The V call is TRBV6-5, the J call TRBJ1-2, with D perhaps matching TRBD1 (6 bases). CDR3 length equals 15 residues. V dropped 6 bases and J dropped 7 bases, with 21 bases sitting between them. Looked up from germline, CDR1 is MNHEY and CDR2 is SVGAGI. The CDR3 protein is CASSRGQTPSRGYTF. In DNA, the CDR3 is TGTGCCAGCAGCCGCGGACAGACACCATCTCGTGGCTACACCTTC.